The rows below give T cell receptor beta chains drawn from one sample of a study of T cells in Graves' hyperthyroidism and ophthalmopathy. One entry per CDR3 protein results from TCRdb running MiXCR on the multiplex PCR reads. Of about 500,000 distinct CDR3 sequences listed, roughly a sixth were seen once; the top ten hold 25% to 35%. Sequencing was carried out using blood. The receptors were sampled from a woman aged 25 to 39 with Graves' ophthalmopathy. Both conserved end residues are part of each CDR3. Each record gives: CDR3 length, clone size, J gene, D gene, V gene, CDR3 DNA, CDR3 protein. D genes are given only for firm matches. Rows give clone size only sometimes, using once, few, many, or a class for an expanded clone.

len: 16
abundance: -
j_gene: TRBJ1-6
d_gene: TRBD1
v_gene: TRBV9
CDR3nt: TGTGCCAGCAGCGTAGGGGTGAGGCAGGGGGACTCACCCCTCCACTTT
CDR3aa: CASSVGVRQGDSPLHF

len: 14
abundance: many
j_gene: TRBJ1-1
d_gene: TRBD1
v_gene: TRBV20-1
CDR3nt: TGCAGTGCTCTACAGGGGCAGGTAGACACTGAAGCTTTCTTT
CDR3aa: CSALQGQVDTEAFF

len: 19
abundance: many
j_gene: TRBJ2-7
d_gene: TRBD2
v_gene: TRBV7-8
CDR3nt: TGTGCCAGCAGCTTATACGGGCTAGCGGGAGGCCCCCGCTCCTACGAGCAGTACTTC
CDR3aa: CASSLYGLAGGPRSYEQYF

len: 18
abundance: many
j_gene: TRBJ2-1
d_gene: TRBD2
v_gene: TRBV20-1
CDR3nt: TGCAGTGCCTTGGACTATTCTCGGCTAGCGGGAGGGAGGAATGAGCAGTTCTTC
CDR3aa: CSALDYSRLAGGRNEQFF

len: 15
abundance: -
j_gene: TRBJ2-1
d_gene: TRBD2
v_gene: TRBV30
CDR3nt: TGTGCCGGCAATGTGGGACTAGCGGGCTACAATGAGCAGTTCTTC
CDR3aa: CAGNVGLAGYNEQFF

len: 14
abundance: few
j_gene: TRBJ2-1
d_gene: -
v_gene: TRBV20-1
CDR3nt: TGCAGTGCTCCCGACTCCAATGCCTACAATGAGCAGTTCTTC
CDR3aa: CSAPDSNAYNEQFF

len: 13
abundance: many
j_gene: TRBJ1-1
d_gene: -
v_gene: TRBV12-3/TRBV12-4
CDR3nt: TGTGCCAGCCGACCATCCTGGAACACTGAAGCTTTCTTT
CDR3aa: CASRPSWNTEAFF

len: 14
abundance: few
j_gene: TRBJ2-3
d_gene: -
v_gene: TRBV5-6
CDR3nt: TGTGCCAGCAGCCAGGGAGGCGGTTCAGATACGCAGTATTTT
CDR3aa: CASSQGGGSDTQYF

len: 16
abundance: many
j_gene: TRBJ2-7
d_gene: -
v_gene: TRBV2
CDR3nt: TGTGCCAACCAGCAGTCGTTTTTGGGAGGAGGCTACGAGCAGTACTTC
CDR3aa: CANQQSFLGGGYEQYF

len: 14
abundance: -
j_gene: TRBJ2-2
d_gene: -
v_gene: TRBV19
CDR3nt: TGTGCCAGTAGTTTACAGGTAGCTACCGGGGAGCTGTTTTTT
CDR3aa: CASSLQVATGELFF

len: 16
abundance: few
j_gene: TRBJ2-7
d_gene: -
v_gene: TRBV15
CDR3nt: TGTGCCACCAGCAGAGGCCCCCCAGGAGTTTCCTACGAGCAGTACTTC
CDR3aa: CATSRGPPGVSYEQYF

len: 13
abundance: -
j_gene: TRBJ2-1
d_gene: -
v_gene: TRBV7-6
CDR3nt: TGTGCCAGCAGCTTTGGGCCGCACAATGAGCAGTTCTTC
CDR3aa: CASSFGPHNEQFF

len: 14
abundance: many
j_gene: TRBJ2-7
d_gene: -
v_gene: TRBV20-1
CDR3nt: TGCAGTGCCAAACTTATAGGGAGTTCCCCCGAGCAGTACTTC
CDR3aa: CSAKLIGSSPEQYF